These T cell receptor beta chains were read from a single sample in a study of cytomegalovirus exposure and HLA in healthy donors. Only in-frame clones appear in the TCRdb table, and some are missing; sequencing was by immunoSEQ multiplex PCR. The table records about 130,000 clones, 66% of them present only once. Sequencing input: PBMCs. Every receptor here comes from a human donor in good health. CDR3s include the opening cysteine and the closing phenylalanine or tryptophan. Each record gives: clone size, D gene, J gene, V gene, CDR3 protein, CDR3 DNA. A D gene is named only where the DNA matches it firmly. Expanded clones get a size class; other rows say once, few or many, or leave the size out.

>NA|TRBD2|TRBJ2-3|TRBV28
CASSSGAGGSDTQYF
TGTGCCAGCAGTTCTGGGGCGGGAGGTTCAGATACGCAGTATTTT
>few|TRBD2|TRBJ2-2|TRBV18
CASSPAGRDGELFF
TGTGCCAGCTCACCGGCAGGGAGGGACGGGGAGCTGTTTTTT
>NA|TRBD2|TRBJ2-1|TRBV28
CASSSAGGPENVEQFF
TGTGCCAGCAGTTCAGCGGGAGGGCCCGAAAATGTTGAGCAGTTCTTC
>few|TRBD2|TRBJ2-3|TRBV27
CASSVAGGNTDTQYF
TGTGCCAGCAGTGTAGCGGGAGGTAACACAGATACGCAGTATTTT
>NA|NA|TRBJ2-7|TRBV6-5
CASAYRVTYEQYF
TGTGCCAGCGCCTACAGGGTGACCTACGAGCAGTACTTC
>NA|NA|TRBJ2-2|TRBV5-1
CASSLRGLNTGELFF
TGCGCCAGCAGCTTGAGAGGACTGAACACCGGGGAGCTGTTTTTT
>NA|NA|TRBJ2-7|TRBV5-6
CASSSGPGGHEQYF
TGTGCCAGCAGCTCGGGACCGGGGGGCCACGAGCAGTACTTC
>NA|TRBD2|TRBJ2-1|TRBV27
CASSPGLANEQFF
TGTGCCAGCAGTCCGGGACTAGCTAATGAGCAGTTCTTC
>NA|NA|TRBJ2-5|TRBV27
CASSLDWTRSGQTQYF
TGTGCCAGCAGTTTAGACTGGACACGTTCAGGTCAGACCCAGTACTTC
>NA|TRBD1|TRBJ2-3|TRBV15
CATSRDLTGVGDTQYF
TGTGCCACCAGCAGAGATCTCACAGGGGTGGGAGATACGCAGTATTTT
>NA|TRBD2|TRBJ2-1|TRBV29-1
CSVHGGEQFF
TGCAGCGTCCACGGGGGGGAGCAGTTCTTC
>NA|NA|TRBJ2-5|TRBV28
CASSFSETQYF
TGTGCCAGCAGTTTTTCGGAGACCCAGTACTTC
>NA|TRBD2|TRBJ2-7|TRBV5-1
CASSLASGYEQYF
TGCGCCAGCAGCTTGGCTAGCGGGTACGAGCAGTACTTC
>NA|TRBD1|TRBJ2-7|TRBV11-3
CASSPGQGGEQYF
TGTGCCAGCAGCCCCGGACAGGGCGGCGAGCAGTACTTC
>NA|TRBD1|TRBJ1-2|TRBV2
CASSGQGSNYGYTF
TGTGCCAGCAGCGGACAGGGTTCGAACTATGGCTACACCTTC
>NA|NA|TRBJ2-3|TRBV29-1
CSVEVGQRVGTDTQYF
TGCAGCGTTGAAGTAGGTCAGCGGGTGGGAACAGATACGCAGTATTTT
>NA|NA|TRBJ1-2|TRBV7-9
CASSPPTGYYGYTF
TGTGCCAGCAGCCCGCCTACAGGGTACTATGGCTACACCTTC
>NA|NA|TRBJ2-1|TRBV5-1
CASSFGRDRTEAAYNEQFF
TGCGCCAGCAGCTTTGGTAGGGATCGGACAGAAGCTGCCTACAATGAGCAGTTCTTC
>NA|NA|TRBJ2-5|TRBV28
CASSPGTGSSQETQYF
TGTGCCAGCAGTCCTGGGACTGGCTCTAGCCAAGAGACCCAGTACTTC
>NA|TRBD1|TRBJ2-7|TRBV7-9
CAAGDRAKEQYF
TGTGCCGCGGGGGACAGGGCTAAGGAGCAGTACTTC
>NA|NA|TRBJ2-7|TRBV14
CASSQRTVSYEQYF
TGTGCCAGCAGCCAGAGGACAGTATCCTACGAGCAGTACTTC
>few|TRBD1|TRBJ2-7|TRBV6-1
CASSEGFGTGSYEQYF
TGTGCCAGCAGTGAAGGTTTTGGGACAGGGTCCTACGAGCAGTACTTC
>NA|TRBD1|TRBJ2-2|TRBV7-8
CASDGDRGRTGELFF
TGTGCCAGCGATGGGGACAGGGGACGCACCGGGGAGCTGTTTTTT
>NA|TRBD1|TRBJ1-4|TRBV7-9
CASSTGGQAFLEKLFF
TGTGCCAGCAGCACAGGGGGACAGGCGTTCTTAGAAAAACTGTTTTTT
>NA|TRBD1|TRBJ1-6|TRBV9
CASSLLGQGESPLHF
TGTGCCAGCAGCCTCTTGGGACAGGGCGAATCACCCCTCCACTTT
>NA|NA|TRBJ2-2|TRBV11-3
CASSFDSNTGELFF
TGTGCCAGCAGCTTCGACTCGAACACCGGGGAGCTGTTTTTT
>few|TRBD1|TRBJ1-1|TRBV7-8
CASSGPGQGAGAFF
TGTGCCAGCAGCGGCCCGGGACAGGGGGCTGGGGCTTTCTTT
>NA|TRBD2|TRBJ2-3|TRBV4-1
CASSLGTSESTDTQYF
TGCGCCAGCAGCCTCGGGACTAGCGAAAGCACAGATACGCAGTATTTT
>NA|NA|TRBJ2-1|TRBV6-5
CASRGLGDNEQFF
TGTGCCAGCAGGGGCCTCGGCGACAATGAGCAGTTCTTC
>few|TRBD1|TRBJ2-5|TRBV6-1
CASSVLGQGARETQYF
TGTGCCAGCAGTGTATTGGGACAGGGGGCCCGGGAGACCCAGTACTTC
>NA|NA|TRBJ1-2|TRBV5-4
CASSGDPIQGPSYTF
TGTGCAAGCAGCGGCGACCCGATACAGGGCCCAAGCTACACCTTC
>NA|NA|TRBJ2-7|TRBV12-2
CASRTHRDYPTYEQYF
TGTGCAAGTCGCACCCACCGGGACTATCCAACCTACGAGCAGTACTTC
>NA|TRBD1|TRBJ2-3|TRBV11-3
CASSFQQGTSTDTQYF
TGTGCCAGCAGCTTCCAACAGGGGACAAGCACAGATACGCAGTATTTT